These 21 T cell receptor beta chains came from one sample sequenced in a study of OX40 agonist ivuxolimab in advanced cancers. Method: immunoSEQ multiplex PCR; TCRdb's copy keeps in-frame clones and lacks some. The data hold 94,000 or so clones, with approximately 84% observed a single time. Sequencing used CD4+ or CD8+ T cells sorted from blood, obtained in a trial of the OX40 agonist ivuxolimab. These receptors were obtained from an adult with an advanced solid tumor such as melanoma, head and neck, liver or kidney cancer.

This chain joins TRBV29-1 and TRBJ1-4; 8 nucleotides match TRBD1. The germline V gene has CDR1 SQVTM and CDR2 ANQGSEA. The ends lost 7 bases at V and 5 bases at J; junction bases unmatched: 9. The length of the CDR3 is 14 residues. CDR3 DNA: TGCAGCGCCCTTACAGGGGGGGAAAATGAAAAACTGTTTTTT. Its protein is CSALTGGENEKLFF.

This sequence joins TRBV28 and TRBJ1-5, with TRBD1 matching over 7 bases. This CDR3 is 15 amino acids long. J gave up 1 base and V 8 bases, and 8 bases lay outside the gene matches. Germline CDR1 and CDR2: MDHEN and SYDVKM. CDR3 nucleotide sequence: TGTGCCAGCTTTACAGGGGTGTGGAGCAATCAGCCCCAGCATTTT. Residues: CASFTGVWSNQPQHF.

The chain links TRBV6-5 to TRBJ1-2, with D uncertain. Per germline, CDR1 MNHEY and CDR2 SVGAGI. V gave up 7 bases and J gave up 6 bases, with 18 bases separating them. The CDR3 runs to 14 residues. CDR3 DNA sequence: TGTGCCAGCACCCAGGATCGGCAGAATCATGGCTACACCTTC. It specifies CASTQDRQNHGYTF.

The chain carries TRBV7-9 and TRBJ1-5; no reliable D call. The CDR3 is 15 residues long. Germline loops: CDR1 SEHNR, CDR2 FQNEAQ (reference sequence). V was clipped by 0 bases and J by 0 bases, with 6 bases between them. Written as DNA, the CDR3 is TGTGCCAGCAGCTTAGCGGGGTATAGCAATCAGCCCCAGCATTTT. Protein product: CASSLAGYSNQPQHF.

This clone appeared a single time. The genes are TRBV7-6 and TRBJ1-3, with 7 bases matching TRBD1. Germline assignment: CDR1 SGHVS and CDR2 FNYEAQ. The CDR3 is made up of 16 amino acids. V was pared by 5 bases and J by 0 bases, with 7 bases of the junction left unmatched. The chain's CDR3 is CASSAGQSSSGNTIYF. CDR3 bases: TGTGCCAGCAGCGCGGGACAGTCTAGCTCTGGAAACACCATATATTTT.

The rearrangement links TRBV5-1 to TRBJ1-2; possible D gene TRBD1, 6 bases. This CDR3 is 13 amino acids long. Germline CDR1 is SGHRS and CDR2 is YFSETQ. Trimming took 0 bases from V and 3 from J, leaving 6 bases between them. The CDR3 coding sequence is TGCGCCAGCAGCTTGGACAGGGACTATGGCTACACCTTC. Its protein is CASSLDRDYGYTF.

J is TRBJ1-1 and V is TRBV7-9; maybe TRBD1 (6 bases). V lost 5 bases and J 6 bases, leaving 16 bases between the germline ends. Germline CDR1 and CDR2: SEHNR and FQNEAQ (reference sequence). This CDR3 has 14 amino acids. The CDR3 loop reads CASSIHGGNAEAFF. The DNA of the CDR3 is TGTGCCAGCAGCATCCACGGGGGCAACGCTGAAGCTTTCTTT.

CDR3 nucleotides: TGTGCCAGCAGCTTAGTGCCAGGGCTTGGGAACACTGAAGCTTTCTTT. Translated: CASSLVPGLGNTEAFF. The chain couples TRBV11-2 to TRBJ1-1; the D gene is possibly TRBD1 (5 bases). Trimming shortened V by 1 base and J by 1 base, and 13 bases separated the two germline ends. Germline loops: CDR1 SGHAT, CDR2 FQNNGV. CDR3 length: 16 residues.

V usage is TRBV6-5 and J usage is TRBJ1-2; D remains unclear. Germline V gene data show CDR1 as MNHEY and CDR2 as SVGAGI. V lost 2 bases, J lost 6 bases, and 10 bases lay in between. The CDR3 spans 13 residues. The CDR3 DNA reads TGTGCCAGCAGTTACCCGGAATCTGATGGCTACACCTTC. Translation: CASSYPESDGYTF.

The chain recombines TRBV6-4 with TRBJ2-3; D assignment may be TRBD1 or TRBD2 (5 bases each). This CDR3 region has 13 residues. Looked up from germline, CDR1 is MRHNA and CDR2 is SNTAGT. V was cut by 6 bases and J by 0 bases, with 7 bases left in between. The CDR3 coding sequence is TGTGCCAGCAGCCGGGACAGCACAGATACGCAGTATTTT. Translating gives CASSRDSTDTQYF.

The genes are TRBV6-6 and TRBJ2-7; D may be TRBD1 (7 bases). V was pared by 8 bases and J by 2 bases, with 16 bases between. The CDR3 sequence is 14 residues long. From germline, CDR1 is MNHNY and CDR2 SVGAGI (reference sequence). The CDR3 DNA reads as TGTGCCAGCGAGAATCCAGGGGGGACCTACGAGCAGTACTTC. It specifies CASENPGGTYEQYF.

This chain connects TRBV5-1 to TRBJ1-1; TRBD1 matches at 8 bases. CDR3 length equals 14 residues. Germline V gene lookup returns CDR1 SGHRS and CDR2 YFSETQ. The V and J ends lost 3 bases and 5 bases, in that order; junction bases with no gene match: 6. CDR3 DNA sequence: TGCGCCAGCAGCTCAGGGGGCCAAGGTACTGAAGCTTTCTTT. Protein product: CASSSGGQGTEAFF.

The chain carries TRBV6-1 and TRBJ1-3; D gene ambiguous. CDR3 length equals 17 residues. V was clipped by 4 bases and J by 2 bases, with 18 bases between them. Germline lookup yields CDR1 MNHNS and CDR2 SASEGT. CDR3 in DNA: TGTGCCAGCAGTGTCACGACACGGGGTTGGACTGGAAACACCATATATTTT. It translates to CASSVTTRGWTGNTIYF.

This clone was found a few times. The chain recombines TRBV14 with TRBJ2-1, with unresolved D. The germline gives CDR1 SGHDN, CDR2 FVKESK. There are 13 residues in the CDR3. The V gene lost 3 bases and the J gene lost 5 bases, with 8 bases spanning the gap. CDR3 sequence reads: CASSQSANNEQFF. DNA for the CDR3: TGTGCCAGCAGCCAGTCGGCGAACAATGAGCAGTTCTTC.

The chain combines TRBV18 with TRBJ2-3; 12 nucleotides match TRBD2. The CDR3 consists of 18 residues. Germline CDR1 and CDR2: KGHSH and LQKENI. V trimming: 5 bases; J trimming: 6 bases; junction bases outside the gene matches: 15. The CDR3 spells CASSSTSQTSGGLDTQYF. As DNA, the CDR3 is TGTGCCAGCTCATCGACTTCTCAGACTAGCGGGGGCCTGGATACGCAGTATTTT.

The V call is TRBV15, the J call TRBJ2-5; TRBD1 matches at 8 bases. The V gene's germline CDR1 is LNHNV and CDR2 YYDKDF (reference sequence). V shed 1 base and J 4 bases; nucleotides not matched to a gene: 11. The CDR3 runs 17 residues. For the CDR3, the DNA is TGTGCCACCAGCAGAGGAGAGGCAGGGGGCATATTAGAGACCCAGTACTTC. It yields the protein CATSRGEAGGILETQYF.

The gene calls are TRBV14 and TRBJ2-2; unclear D gene. From germline, CDR1 is SGHDN and CDR2 FVKESK. This CDR3 region has 14 residues. Deletions cut 5 bases from V and 1 base from J, with 8 bases between. CDR3 protein: CASSALRNTGELFF. As DNA, the CDR3 is TGTGCCAGCAGCGCACTCCGGAACACCGGGGAGCTGTTTTTT.

The chain links TRBV6-5 to TRBJ1-4; D gene unclear. Germline V gives CDR1 MNHEY, CDR2 SVGAGI. The CDR3 is 14 residues long. Trimming shortened V by 0 bases and J by 5 bases, and 7 bases separated the two germline ends. The CDR3 loop reads CASSYSRGNEKLFF. CDR3 nucleotide sequence: TGTGCCAGCAGTTACTCGAGAGGGAATGAAAAACTGTTTTTT.

The V and J genes are TRBV2 and TRBJ2-1; 10 bases match TRBD2. This CDR3 contains 13 residues. CDR1 is SNHLY, CDR2 FYNNEI, per germline. J gave up 9 bases and V 10 bases, and 9 bases lay outside the gene matches. The CDR3 region is CATGERGGIEQFF. The CDR3 DNA is TGTGCCACCGGAGAGCGGGGGGGCATTGAGCAGTTCTTC.

This sequence joins TRBV5-1 and TRBJ1-2, with D uncertain. The V and J ends lost 0 bases and 1 base respectively, with 7 bases between them. The CDR3 contains 14 residues. Germline CDR1 and CDR2: SGHRS and YFSETQ. Here the CDR3 reads CASSLEVSNYGYTF. DNA for the CDR3: TGCGCCAGCAGCTTGGAAGTCAGTAACTATGGCTACACCTTC.

The chain links TRBV6-5 to TRBJ1-1; no clear D gene. The germline V gene has CDR1 MNHEY and CDR2 SVGAGI. This CDR3 contains 15 residues. With 2 bases removed from V and 2 bases from J, the gap between germline ends came to 12 bases. Written as DNA, the CDR3 is TGTGCCAGCAGTTACACAAGAAAAGGCAACACTGAAGCTTTCTTT. This sequence encodes CASSYTRKGNTEAFF.